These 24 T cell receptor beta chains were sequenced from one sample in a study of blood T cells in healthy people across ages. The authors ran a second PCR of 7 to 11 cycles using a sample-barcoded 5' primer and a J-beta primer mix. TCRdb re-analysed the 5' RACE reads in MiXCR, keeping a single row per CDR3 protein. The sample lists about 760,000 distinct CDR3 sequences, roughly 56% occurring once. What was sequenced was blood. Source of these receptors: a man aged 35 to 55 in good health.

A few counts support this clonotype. CDR3 loop: CASSPPIPLHF. In DNA, the CDR3 is TGTGCCAGCAGCCCACCTATACCCCTCCACTTT. This rearrangement joins TRBV7-4 to TRBJ1-6; D remains unclear. The CDR3 runs to 11 residues. V gave up 5 bases and J gave up 12 bases, with 8 bases separating them. The germline CDR1 and CDR2 sequences are SGHVT and SQSDAQ.

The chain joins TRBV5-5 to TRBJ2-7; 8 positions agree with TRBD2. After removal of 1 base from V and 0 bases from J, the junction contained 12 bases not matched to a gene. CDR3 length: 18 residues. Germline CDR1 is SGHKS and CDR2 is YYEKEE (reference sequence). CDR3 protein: CASSLKASGFEFSYEQYF. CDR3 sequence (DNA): TGTGCCAGCAGCTTGAAGGCTAGCGGGTTCGAGTTCTCCTACGAGCAGTACTTC.

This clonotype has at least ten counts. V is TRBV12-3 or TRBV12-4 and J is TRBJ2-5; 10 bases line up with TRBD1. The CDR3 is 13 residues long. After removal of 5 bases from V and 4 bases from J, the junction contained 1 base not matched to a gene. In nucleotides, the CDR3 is TGTGCCAGCAGTCGGACAGGGGGAGAGACCCAGTACTTC. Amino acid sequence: CASSRTGGETQYF.

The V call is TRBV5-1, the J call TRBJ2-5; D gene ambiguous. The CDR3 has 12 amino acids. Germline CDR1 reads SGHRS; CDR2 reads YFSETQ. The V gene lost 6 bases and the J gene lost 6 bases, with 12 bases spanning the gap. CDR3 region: CASTGSKKTQYF. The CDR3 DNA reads TGCGCCAGCACGGGCAGCAAAAAGACCCAGTACTTC.

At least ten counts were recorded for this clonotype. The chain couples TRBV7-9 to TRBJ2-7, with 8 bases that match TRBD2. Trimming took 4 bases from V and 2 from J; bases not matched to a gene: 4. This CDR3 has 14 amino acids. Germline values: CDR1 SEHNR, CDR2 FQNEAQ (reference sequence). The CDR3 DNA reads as TGTGCCAGCAGCTCCAGCGGGAGTCCCTACGAGCAGTACTTC. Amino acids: CASSSSGSPYEQYF.

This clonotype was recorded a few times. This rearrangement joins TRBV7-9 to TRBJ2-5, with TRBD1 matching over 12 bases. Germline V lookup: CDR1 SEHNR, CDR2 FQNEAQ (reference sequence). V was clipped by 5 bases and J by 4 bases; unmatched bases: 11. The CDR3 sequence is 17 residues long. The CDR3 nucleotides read TGTGCCAGCAGCCCGAAGGCCGGGACAGGGGGCTTAGAGACCCAGTACTTC. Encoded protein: CASSPKAGTGGLETQYF.

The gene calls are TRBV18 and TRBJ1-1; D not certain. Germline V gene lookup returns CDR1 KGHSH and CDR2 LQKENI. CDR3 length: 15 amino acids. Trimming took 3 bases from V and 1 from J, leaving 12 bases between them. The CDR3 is CASSPSGVRNTEAFF. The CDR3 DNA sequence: TGTGCCAGCTCACCTTCCGGGGTGAGGAACACTGAAGCTTTCTTT.

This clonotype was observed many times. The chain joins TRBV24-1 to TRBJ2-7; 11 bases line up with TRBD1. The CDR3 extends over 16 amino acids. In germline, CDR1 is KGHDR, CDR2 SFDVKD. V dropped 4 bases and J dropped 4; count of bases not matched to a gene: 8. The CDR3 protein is CATSDPGQGASYEQYF. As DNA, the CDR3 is TGTGCCACCAGTGACCCTGGACAGGGGGCGAGTTACGAGCAGTACTTC.

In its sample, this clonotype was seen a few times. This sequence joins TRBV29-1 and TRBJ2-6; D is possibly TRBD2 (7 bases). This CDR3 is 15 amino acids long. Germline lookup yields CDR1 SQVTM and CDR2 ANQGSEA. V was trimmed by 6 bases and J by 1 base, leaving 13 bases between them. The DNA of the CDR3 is TGCAGCGTGGGGGGGGCCGGTTCTGGGGCCAACGTCCTGACTTTC. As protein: CSVGGAGSGANVLTF. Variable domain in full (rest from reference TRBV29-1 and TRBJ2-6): SAVISQKPSRDICQRGTSLTIQCQVDSQVTMMFWYRQQPGQSLTLIATANQGSEATYESGFVIDKFPISRPNLTFSTLTVSNMSPEDSSIYLCSVGGAGSGANVLTFGAGSRLTVL.

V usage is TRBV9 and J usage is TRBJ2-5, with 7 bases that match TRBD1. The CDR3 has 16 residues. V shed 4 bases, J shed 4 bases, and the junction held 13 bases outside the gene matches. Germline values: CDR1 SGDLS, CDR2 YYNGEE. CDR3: CASSIRTGEGGETQYF. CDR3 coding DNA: TGTGCCAGCAGCATACGAACAGGGGAAGGGGGAGAGACCCAGTACTTC.

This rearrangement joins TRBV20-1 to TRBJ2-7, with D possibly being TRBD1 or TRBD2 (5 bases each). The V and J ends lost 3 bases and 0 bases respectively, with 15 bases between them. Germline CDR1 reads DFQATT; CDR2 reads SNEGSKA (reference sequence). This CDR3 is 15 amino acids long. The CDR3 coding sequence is TGCAGTGCTAGGGGGACGTCCTTCAGCTCCTACGAGCAGTACTTC. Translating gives CSARGTSFSSYEQYF.

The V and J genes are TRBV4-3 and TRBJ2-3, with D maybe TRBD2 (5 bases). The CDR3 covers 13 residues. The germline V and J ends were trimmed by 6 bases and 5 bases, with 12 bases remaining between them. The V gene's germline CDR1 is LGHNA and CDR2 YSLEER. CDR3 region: CASSLNREDTQYF. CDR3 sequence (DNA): TGCGCCAGCAGTTTGAACCGGGAAGATACGCAGTATTTT.

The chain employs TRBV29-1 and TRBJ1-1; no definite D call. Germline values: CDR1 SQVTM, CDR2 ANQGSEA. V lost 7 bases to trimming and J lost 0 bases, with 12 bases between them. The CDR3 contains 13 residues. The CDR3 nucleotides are TGCAGCGGAATCAACTACATGAACACTGAAGCTTTCTTT. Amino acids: CSGINYMNTEAFF.

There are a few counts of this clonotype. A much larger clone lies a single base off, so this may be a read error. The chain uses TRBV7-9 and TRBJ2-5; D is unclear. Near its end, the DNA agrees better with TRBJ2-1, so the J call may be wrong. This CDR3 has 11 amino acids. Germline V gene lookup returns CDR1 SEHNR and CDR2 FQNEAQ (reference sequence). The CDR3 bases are TGTGCCAGCAGCGACCAAGAGACCCAGTTCTTC. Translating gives CASSDQETQFF.

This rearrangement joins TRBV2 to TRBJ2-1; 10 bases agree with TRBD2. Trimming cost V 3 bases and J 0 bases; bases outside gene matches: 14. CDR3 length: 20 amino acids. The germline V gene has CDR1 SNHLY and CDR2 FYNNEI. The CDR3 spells CASSEFWTSGGSSSYNEQFF. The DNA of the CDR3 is TGTGCCAGCAGTGAGTTTTGGACTAGCGGAGGGTCTAGCTCCTACAATGAGCAGTTCTTC.

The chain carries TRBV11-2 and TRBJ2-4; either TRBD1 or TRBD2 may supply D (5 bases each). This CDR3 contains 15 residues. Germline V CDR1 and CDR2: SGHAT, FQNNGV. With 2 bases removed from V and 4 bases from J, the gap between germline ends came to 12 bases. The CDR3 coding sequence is TGTGCCAGCAGCTTACGGGGCAGCCTAAAAAACATTCAGTACTTC. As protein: CASSLRGSLKNIQYF.

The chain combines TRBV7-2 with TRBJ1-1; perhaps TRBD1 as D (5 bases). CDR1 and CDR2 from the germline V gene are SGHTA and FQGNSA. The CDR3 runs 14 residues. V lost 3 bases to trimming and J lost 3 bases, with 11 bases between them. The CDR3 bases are TGTGCCAGCAGCTTCCCCCTCAGGGACACTGAAGCTTTCTTT. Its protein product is CASSFPLRDTEAFF.

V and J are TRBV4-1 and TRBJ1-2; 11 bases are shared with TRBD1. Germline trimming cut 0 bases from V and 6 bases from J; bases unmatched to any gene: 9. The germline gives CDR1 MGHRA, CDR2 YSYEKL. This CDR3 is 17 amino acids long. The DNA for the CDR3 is TGCGCCAGCAGCCAAGAGTTGTGGGACAGGGGGAATCATGGCTACACCTTC. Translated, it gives CASSQELWDRGNHGYTF.

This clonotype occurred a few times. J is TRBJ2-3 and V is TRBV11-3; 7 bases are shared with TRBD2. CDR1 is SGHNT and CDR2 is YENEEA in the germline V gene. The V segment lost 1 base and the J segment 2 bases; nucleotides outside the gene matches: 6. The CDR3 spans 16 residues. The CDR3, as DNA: TGTGCCAGCAGCTTAGGCCGACGGGAGGCCACAGATACGCAGTATTTT. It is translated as CASSLGRREATDTQYF.

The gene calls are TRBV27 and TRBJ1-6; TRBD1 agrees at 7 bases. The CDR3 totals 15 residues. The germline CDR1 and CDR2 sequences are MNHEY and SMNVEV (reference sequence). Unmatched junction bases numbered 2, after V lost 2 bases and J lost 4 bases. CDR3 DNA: TGTGCCAGCAGTTTAGCAGGGGGTTATAATTCACCCCTCCACTTT. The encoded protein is CASSLAGGYNSPLHF.

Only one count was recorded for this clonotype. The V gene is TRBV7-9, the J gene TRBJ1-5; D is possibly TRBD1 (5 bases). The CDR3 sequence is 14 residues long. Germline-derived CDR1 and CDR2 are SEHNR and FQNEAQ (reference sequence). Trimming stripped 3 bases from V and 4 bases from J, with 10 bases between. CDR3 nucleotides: TGTGCCAGCAGCTTCCCGGGGGAGAATCAGCCCCAGCATTTT. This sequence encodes CASSFPGENQPQHF. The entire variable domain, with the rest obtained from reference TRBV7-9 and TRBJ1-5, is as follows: DTGVSQNPRHKITKRGQNVTFRCDPISEHNRLYWYRQTLGQGPEFLTYFQNEAQLEKSRLLSDRFSAERPKGSFSTLEIQRTEQGDSAMYLCASSFPGENQPQHFGDGTRLSIL.

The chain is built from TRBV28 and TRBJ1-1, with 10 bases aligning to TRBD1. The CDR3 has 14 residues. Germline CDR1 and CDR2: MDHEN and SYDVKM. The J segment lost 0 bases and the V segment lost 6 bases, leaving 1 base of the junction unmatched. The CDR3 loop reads CASRTGGLNTEAFF. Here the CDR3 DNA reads TGTGCCAGCAGGACAGGGGGCCTGAACACTGAAGCTTTCTTT.

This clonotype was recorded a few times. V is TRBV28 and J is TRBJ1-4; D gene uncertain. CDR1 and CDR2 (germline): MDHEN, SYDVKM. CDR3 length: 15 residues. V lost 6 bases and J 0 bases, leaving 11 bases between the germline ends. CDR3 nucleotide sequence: TGTGCCAGCAGCAAACAAGGAGCAACTAATGAAAAACTGTTTTTT. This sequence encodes CASSKQGATNEKLFF.

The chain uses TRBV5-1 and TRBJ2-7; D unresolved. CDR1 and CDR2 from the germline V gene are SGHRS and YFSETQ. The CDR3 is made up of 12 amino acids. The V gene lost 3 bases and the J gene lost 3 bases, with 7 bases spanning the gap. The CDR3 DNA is TGCGCCAGCAGCTCTGATTACTACGAGCAGTACTTC. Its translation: CASSSDYYEQYF. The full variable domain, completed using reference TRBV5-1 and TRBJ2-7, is KAGVTQTPRYLIKTRGQQVTLSCSPISGHRSVSWYQQTPGQGLQFLFEYFSETQRNKGNFPGRFSGRQFSNSRSEMNVSTLELGDSALYLCASSSDYYEQYFGPGTRLTVT.